The entry below describes one T cell receptor (beta chain). What this receptor recognizes is not known. No base quality information exists; no much larger clone differs at one position. Whole blood was collected in K2EDTA tubes by collaborating institutions according to the institutions' own protocols. For TCRbeta analysis, collaborators shipped samples as frozen whole blood, isolated PBMCs, or DNA extracted from either of those sample types. The data belong to a study of blood T cell repertoires in COVID-19 (dated by TCRdb to about 2020). About the investigation overall: The collaborator samples originated in the United States, Italy and Spain and spanned the acute and convalescent phases of COVID-19. Subjects who had been exposed to COVID-19, were actively infected with it, or had recovered from it provided the deeply sampled blood TCRbeta repertoires that made up the dataset. The samples were drawn from the first 160 participants of the ongoing ImmuneRACE study and from under 1,500 subjects provided by 6 global collaborators. The material from the prospective study consisted of cDNA or gDNA derived from T cells, B-cell-depleted T cells, or PBMCs. A freely available public database, intended as a resource for researchers studying the immune response to SARS-CoV-2, is where the repertoires were released. Sample metadata almost always included a de-identified subject ID, COVID-19 status, age in years and sex. Where available, HLA class I and class II types were obtained from metadata supplied by the sample provider rather than from assay-based typing.

The immunoSEQ Assay, a bias-controlled multiplex PCR, was used to amplify TCRbeta CDR3 regions from genomic DNA. The original methods were these. Within the assay, amplification of reference gene primers was used to estimate how many nucleated cells each sample contained. To quantify the absolute abundance of each unique TCRbeta CDR3 rearrangement, sequence reads were collapsed and filtered. For each sample, productive Simpson clonality was calculated as the square root of Simpson's diversity index over productive rearrangements. The immuneACCESS repertoire file appears here via TCRdb, limited to in-frame rearrangements. These files lack a portion of the clones; in checked studies, under half of the deficit traces to unresolved V genes, and the cause of the others is not known. The V and J calls and clone size were taken over from that table, and D and trimming were inferred from the DNA. The sample includes 90,000 to 120,000 clones, with approximately 80% observed a single time. The biggest ten clones account for roughly 4.3% of the sample.

V and J lose 0 bases and 3 bases, and a span of 12 bases separates them. According to the germline V gene, CDR1 reads MNHEY and CDR2 reads SVGAGI. The CDR3 contains 16 residues, cysteine and phenylalanine counted. CDR3 DNA only is kept here, 48 bases in frame from base 1. On the study overall, not on this receptor specifically: The quantity of clinical and demographic metadata differed by source and by participant and was supplied without curation.

The source of this sequence is a man between 70 and 80 years old with acute or convalescent COVID-19. The specimen sequenced was peripheral blood. The chain uses TRBV6-5 and TRBJ1-5, with the D segment identity uncertain. The CDR3 region: CASSYSNPRDNQPQHF. The nucleotides read TGTGCCAGCAGTTACTCGAACCCCCGGGACAATCAGCCCCAGCATTTT.